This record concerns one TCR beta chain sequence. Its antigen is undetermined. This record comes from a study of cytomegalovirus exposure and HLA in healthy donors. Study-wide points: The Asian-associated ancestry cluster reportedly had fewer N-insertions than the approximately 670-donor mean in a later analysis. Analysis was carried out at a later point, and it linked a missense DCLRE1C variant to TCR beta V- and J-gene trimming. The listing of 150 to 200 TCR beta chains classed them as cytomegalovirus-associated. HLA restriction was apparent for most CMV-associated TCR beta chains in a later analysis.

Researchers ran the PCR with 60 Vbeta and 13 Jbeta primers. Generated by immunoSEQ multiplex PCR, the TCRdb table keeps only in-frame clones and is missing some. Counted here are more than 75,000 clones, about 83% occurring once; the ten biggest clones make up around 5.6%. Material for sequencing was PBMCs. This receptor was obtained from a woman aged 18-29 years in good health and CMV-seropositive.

The CDR3 sequence is CSTGGYYEQYF. The CDR3 region has the DNA TGCAGCACAGGGGGCTACTACGAGCAGTACTTC. The chain carries TRBV20-1 and TRBJ2-7, with 9 nucleotides matching TRBD1. This CDR3 contains 11 residues. In germline, CDR1 is DFQATT, CDR2 SNEGSKA (reference sequence).